This T cell receptor beta chain originates from a study of T-cell reconstitution after alpha-beta-depleted transplantation in children. Broader study findings: After one year, T-cell counts and TCRbeta diversity mostly came from new T cells. Reports say that about two months after transplant, the alpha-beta T cells came out of several hundred graft clones that had expanded. For some patients, TCRbeta diversity was high at day 60 because of recipient T cells and thymic progenitors that survived.

The V end was cut by 7 bases, the J end by 7 bases, with 16 bases between. This CDR3 region has 12 residues. Germline V gene data show CDR1 as SQVTM and CDR2 as ANQGSEA. The sample holds one count of this clonotype. The antigen is undetermined. Library preparation (for TCRbeta) was performed with unique molecular identifiers. TCRdb re-called the PCR reads through MiXCR, storing one row per CDR3 protein. This sample has fewer than 150,000 distinct CDR3 sequences, with approximately 22% found just once. This chain links TRBV29-1 with TRBJ1-1; no clear D gene. This clonotype originated in a male patient between 2 and 15 years old who had a stem cell transplant for chronic granulomatous disease, so the T cells may come from the graft donor. Sample: PBMCs, mostly from graft donor cells, taken 180 days after TCRalphabeta/CD19-depleted stem cell transplant. The CDR3 loop reads CSASRAQNEAFF. CDR3 DNA sequence: TGCAGCGCTAGCCGGGCCCAAAATGAAGCTTTCTTT.